Below are 26 T cell receptor beta chains sequenced from a single sample in a study of OX40 agonist ivuxolimab in advanced cancers. Clones were read by immunoSEQ multiplex PCR, and TCRdb kept only the in-frame ones, dropping some. The sample contains 53,000 or so clones, 84% of which appear only once. Sequenced here: CD4+ or CD8+ T cells sorted from blood, sampled in a trial of the OX40 agonist ivuxolimab. These receptors all stem from an adult with an advanced solid tumor such as melanoma, head and neck, liver or kidney cancer.

The V call is TRBV5-1, the J call TRBJ2-3; 11 bases agree with TRBD2. The V segment lost 2 bases and the J segment 1 base; nucleotides outside the gene matches: 15. The CDR3 sequence is 20 residues long. From germline, CDR1 is SGHRS and CDR2 YFSETQ. The CDR3: CASSFPFGLAGGSGTDTQYF. In DNA, the CDR3 is TGCGCCAGCAGCTTCCCCTTTGGACTAGCGGGCGGGTCAGGCACAGATACGCAGTATTTT.

J is TRBJ1-5 and V is TRBV4-2; D may be TRBD1 (5 bases). V shed 1 base and J shed 6 bases, with 10 bases lying between them. This CDR3 contains 14 residues. Germline V lookup: CDR1 LGHNA, CDR2 YNFKEQ. Here the CDR3 reads CASSQGGFGQPQHF. CDR3 coding DNA: TGTGCCAGCAGCCAAGGGGGCTTCGGTCAGCCCCAGCATTTT.

This sequence joins TRBV27 and TRBJ2-1; D may match TRBD1 or TRBD2 (6 bases each). The germline CDR1 and CDR2 sequences are MNHEY and SMNVEV (reference sequence). V was clipped by 3 bases and J by 4 bases, with 13 bases between them. The CDR3 has 15 amino acids. This CDR3 reads CASSFRGGSYNEQFF. As DNA, the CDR3 is TGTGCCAGCAGTTTCCGAGGGGGGTCGTACAATGAGCAGTTCTTC.

This clone has just a few counts. This chain links TRBV27 with TRBJ2-7; D is perhaps TRBD1 (5 bases). This CDR3 has 14 amino acids. Looked up from germline, CDR1 is MNHEY and CDR2 is SMNVEV (reference sequence). Trimming took off 2 bases at V and 6 bases at J, with 14 bases between the two ends. The DNA of the CDR3 is TGTGCCAGCAGTTTACAAGGGGCGGAAGGCGAGCAGTACTTC. Translated: CASSLQGAEGEQYF.

The V gene is TRBV20-1, the J gene TRBJ1-2; possibly TRBD1 for D (5 bases). The CDR3 totals 10 residues. Looked up from germline, CDR1 is DFQATT and CDR2 is SNEGSKA (reference sequence). V was cut by 6 bases and J by 8 bases, with 10 bases left in between. CDR3 in amino acids: CSAPWDGYTF. The CDR3 DNA reads TGCAGTGCCCCCTGGGACGGCTACACCTTC.

This clone has just one count. V gene TRBV19 combines with J gene TRBJ1-1; D gene ambiguous. This CDR3 spans 13 amino acids. Germline loops: CDR1 LNHDA, CDR2 SQIVND (reference sequence). Trimming pared 3 bases from V and 2 bases from J, leaving 7 bases between. For the CDR3, the DNA is TGTGCCAGTAGTATGTGGAGTAACACTGAAGCTTTCTTT. Its protein product is CASSMWSNTEAFF. Filled out from reference TRBV19 and TRBJ1-1, the complete variable domain reads DGGITQSPKYLFRKEGQNVTLSCEQNLNHDAMYWYRQDPGQGLRLIYYSQIVNDFQKGDIAEGYSVSREKKESFPLTVTSAQKNPTAFYLCASSMWSNTEAFFGQGTRLTVV.

CDR3 sequence (DNA): TGCGCCAGCAGCAGGGTCCTGGGGGCAACTAATGAAAAACTGTTTTTT. This encodes CASSRVLGATNEKLFF. This rearrangement joins TRBV5-1 to TRBJ1-4, with D perhaps TRBD1 (5 bases). The CDR3 is made up of 16 amino acids. V was pared by 4 bases and J by 0 bases, with 13 bases between. The germline V gene has CDR1 SGHRS and CDR2 YFSETQ.

This rearrangement joins TRBV18 to TRBJ1-4; no firm D call. Germline values: CDR1 KGHSH, CDR2 LQKENI. The V end was cut by 3 bases, the J end by 2 bases, with 4 bases between. The CDR3 contains 13 residues. The CDR3 loop is CASSPSTNEKLFF. The CDR3 region has the DNA TGTGCCAGCTCACCCAGCACTAATGAAAAACTGTTTTTT.

This chain joins TRBV5-1 and TRBJ2-5; 14 bases are a match to TRBD2. This CDR3 spans 20 amino acids. The germline gives CDR1 SGHRS, CDR2 YFSETQ. With 4 bases clipped from V and 6 bases from J, the junction kept 20 bases outside the gene matches. The CDR3 nucleotides read TGCGCCAGCAGCACCGCCGGGACTAGCGGGGGTGTGGGACATAGAAAGACCCAGTACTTC. Protein product: CASSTAGTSGGVGHRKTQYF.

This chain joins TRBV4-1 and TRBJ2-3; D possibly corresponds to TRBD2 (7 bases). V lost 4 bases, J lost 8 bases, and 16 bases lay in between. The CDR3 is made up of 14 amino acids. Germline V gives CDR1 MGHRA, CDR2 YSYEKL. The CDR3 is CASSPSGGGGTQYF. DNA for the CDR3: TGCGCCAGCAGCCCCTCCGGAGGGGGGGGTACGCAGTATTTT.

The chain couples TRBV4-3 to TRBJ1-5; D not resolved. The CDR3 sequence is 15 residues long. V was pared by 4 bases and J by 1 base, with 11 bases between. Per the germline V gene, CDR1 is LGHNA and CDR2 is YSLEER. In nucleotides, the CDR3 is TGCGCCAGCAGCCTAGATAGGGAGAGCAATCAGCCCCAGCATTTT. Translated, it gives CASSLDRESNQPQHF.

In DNA form, the CDR3 reads TGTGCCAGTAGTTTCGGGACAGAGAACTATGGCTACACCTTC. Translating it yields CASSFGTENYGYTF. The rearrangement uses TRBV19 and TRBJ1-2, with 7 positions matching TRBD1. The V and J ends lost 5 bases and 2 bases, in that order; junction bases with no gene match: 5. CDR1 and CDR2 from the germline V gene are LNHDA and SQIVND (reference sequence). The CDR3 extends over 14 amino acids.

The V call is TRBV7-9, the J call TRBJ2-7; D tentatively fits TRBD1 or TRBD2 (5 bases each). The V gene lost 7 bases and the J gene lost 3 bases, with 16 bases spanning the gap. This CDR3 has 14 amino acids. The V gene's germline CDR1 is SEHNR and CDR2 FQNEAQ (reference sequence). This chain's CDR3 is CASTLRDGNYEQYF. CDR3 DNA sequence: TGTGCCAGCACACTCCGGGACGGAAACTACGAGCAGTACTTC.

The J gene is TRBJ1-1, the V gene TRBV28; weak D call: TRBD1 (6 bases). The CDR3 has 14 amino acids. Deletions cut 8 bases from V and 1 base from J, with 14 bases between. CDR1 is MDHEN and CDR2 is SYDVKM in the germline V gene. CDR3 loop: CASGWTEKNTEAFF. The CDR3 bases are TGTGCCAGCGGATGGACAGAAAAGAACACTGAAGCTTTCTTT.

The chain carries TRBV6-6 and TRBJ2-2, with TRBD1 identical over 8 bases. The CDR3 contains 16 residues. J gave up 5 bases and V 5 bases, and 10 bases lay outside the gene matches. Germline CDR1 is MNHNY and CDR2 is SVGAGI (reference sequence). The CDR3 sequence: CASSPPGTGKTGELFF. DNA of the CDR3: TGTGCCAGCAGTCCCCCCGGGACAGGAAAGACCGGGGAGCTGTTTTTT.

This chain links TRBV27 with TRBJ2-7; TRBD1 matches 8 bases. CDR3 size: 14 residues. V gave up 6 bases and J gave up 7 bases; unmatched junction bases: 11. Per the germline V gene, CDR1 is MNHEY and CDR2 is SMNVEV (reference sequence). In DNA form, the CDR3 reads TGTGCCAGCAGCGCCGCAGGGGGCGTTTCGGAGCAGTACTTC. Translated, it gives CASSAAGGVSEQYF.

The chain employs TRBV7-2 and TRBJ2-3, with 10 bases identical to TRBD2. The V and J ends lost 5 bases and 3 bases, in that order; junction bases with no gene match: 2. Germline lookup yields CDR1 SGHTA and CDR2 FQGNSA. There are 14 residues in the CDR3. CDR3 in amino acids: CASSVSGRTDTQYF. As DNA, the CDR3 is TGTGCCAGCAGCGTTAGCGGGAGGACAGATACGCAGTATTTT. Based on the CDR3 plus reference TRBV7-2 and TRBJ2-3, the full variable domain is GAGVSQSPSNKVTEKGKDVELRCDPISGHTALYWYRQSLGQGLEFLIYFQGNSAPDKSGLPSDRFSAERTGGSVSTLTIQRTQQEDSAVYLCASSVSGRTDTQYFGPGTRLTVL.

This chain uses TRBV19 with TRBJ2-6, with D tentatively TRBD1 (6 bases). V lost 8 bases and J 5 bases, leaving 40 bases between the germline ends. The CDR3 totals 23 residues. Germline V gives CDR1 LNHDA, CDR2 SQIVND (reference sequence). CDR3 amino acids: CASLPRKEQGPSSRVGRANVLTF. CDR3 DNA sequence: TGTGCCAGTCTACCCCGGAAGGAACAGGGCCCGTCGTCCCGAGTCGGTAGGGCCAACGTCCTGACTTTC.

The V and J genes are TRBV28 and TRBJ2-1, with 14 bases aligning to TRBD2. V was pared by 6 bases and J by 3 bases, with 10 bases of the junction left unmatched. The CDR3 loop spans 18 amino acids. The V gene's germline CDR1 is MDHEN and CDR2 SYDVKM. The CDR3 nucleotides are TGTGCCAGCAGCTCAATCGGACTAGCGGGAGGAAACTACAATGAGCAGTTCTTC. Amino acids: CASSSIGLAGGNYNEQFF.

The chain recombines TRBV27 with TRBJ2-6; either TRBD1 or TRBD2 may supply D (5 bases each). Trimming removed 5 bases from V and 0 bases from J, with 14 bases in between. From germline, CDR1 is MNHEY and CDR2 SMNVEV (reference sequence). This CDR3 contains 17 residues. This chain's CDR3 is CASSRAGRNSGANVLTF. CDR3 nucleotide sequence: TGTGCCAGCAGTCGGGCAGGGAGAAACTCTGGGGCCAACGTCCTGACTTTC.

This chain joins TRBV28 and TRBJ1-5; D not resolved. Between the trimmed V and J ends, which lost 8 bases and 0 bases, there was a span of 5 bases. In germline, CDR1 is MDHEN, CDR2 SYDVKM. The CDR3 runs 12 residues. CDR3 region: CASRSSNQPQHF. CDR3 nucleotide sequence: TGTGCCAGCCGTAGTAGCAATCAGCCCCAGCATTTT. Full variable domain (remainder filled in from reference TRBV28 and TRBJ1-5): DVKVTQSSRYLVKRTGEKVFLECVQDMDHENMFWYRQDPGLGLRLIYFSYDVKMKEKGDIPEGYSVSREKKERFSLILESASTNQTSMYLCASRSSNQPQHFGDGTRLSIL.

V and J are TRBV5-1 and TRBJ2-3, with D tentatively TRBD1 (6 bases). This CDR3 region has 15 residues. CDR1 SGHRS and CDR2 YFSETQ come from the germline V gene. Between the trimmed V and J ends, which lost 4 bases and 2 bases, there was a span of 14 bases. The CDR3 protein is CASSLGTSTTDTQYF. In DNA form, the CDR3 reads TGCGCCAGCAGCCTTGGGACATCGACCACAGATACGCAGTATTTT.

The chain carries TRBV19 and TRBJ1-5, with TRBD1 matching over 9 bases. After removal of 3 bases from V and 2 bases from J, the junction contained 5 bases not matched to a gene. Per the germline V gene, CDR1 is LNHDA and CDR2 is SQIVND (reference sequence). This CDR3 contains 16 residues. The CDR3 nucleotides are TGTGCCAGTAGTATCAGTCGGGACAGGGGCAATCAGCCCCAGCATTTT. Protein product: CASSISRDRGNQPQHF. Drawing the rest from reference TRBV19 and TRBJ1-5, the complete variable domain is DGGITQSPKYLFRKEGQNVTLSCEQNLNHDAMYWYRQDPGQGLRLIYYSQIVNDFQKGDIAEGYSVSREKKESFPLTVTSAQKNPTAFYLCASSISRDRGNQPQHFGDGTRLSIL.

This rearrangement joins TRBV6-5 to TRBJ1-1; maybe TRBD1 (6 bases). Trimming took 4 bases from V and 11 from J, leaving 17 bases between them. CDR1 MNHEY and CDR2 SVGAGI come from the germline V gene. This CDR3 region has 13 residues. The CDR3 sequence: CASSSGGAAWAFF. CDR3 DNA: TGTGCCAGCAGTTCTGGGGGGGCCGCATGGGCTTTCTTT.

Only one count was recorded for this clone. The rearrangement joins TRBV29-1 to TRBJ2-3, with TRBD2 identical over 8 bases. Germline V gene sequence: CDR1 SQVTM, CDR2 ANQGSEA. J lost 6 bases, V lost 7 bases, and 9 bases had no gene match. The CDR3 totals 13 residues. CDR3 sequence: CSAGGGLGDTQYF. CDR3 bases: TGCAGCGCCGGGGGGGGTTTGGGCGATACGCAGTATTTT.

This clone was seen only a few times. The chain couples TRBV28 to TRBJ1-6; D is unclear. V lost 11 bases, J lost 10 bases, and 15 bases lay in between. Germline V lookup: CDR1 MDHEN, CDR2 SYDVKM. The length of the CDR3 is 12 residues. CDR3 nucleotides: TGTGCCGGAACTTCAGGCAGGTCACCCCTCCACTTT. Its translation is CAGTSGRSPLHF.